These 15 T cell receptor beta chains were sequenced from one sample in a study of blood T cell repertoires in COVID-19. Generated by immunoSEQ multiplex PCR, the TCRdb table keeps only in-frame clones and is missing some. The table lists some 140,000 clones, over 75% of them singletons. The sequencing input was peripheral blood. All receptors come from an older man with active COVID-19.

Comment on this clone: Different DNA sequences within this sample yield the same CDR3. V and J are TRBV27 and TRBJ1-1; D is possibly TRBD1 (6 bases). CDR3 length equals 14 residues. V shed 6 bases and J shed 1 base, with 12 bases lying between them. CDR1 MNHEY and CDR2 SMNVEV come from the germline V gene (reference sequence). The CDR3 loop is CASRSLQGNTEAFF. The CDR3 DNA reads TGTGCCAGCAGATCCCTACAGGGGAACACTGAAGCTTTCTTT.

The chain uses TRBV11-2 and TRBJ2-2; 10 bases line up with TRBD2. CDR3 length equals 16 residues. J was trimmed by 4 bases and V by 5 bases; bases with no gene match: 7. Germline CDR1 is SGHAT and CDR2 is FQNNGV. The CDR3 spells CASSLRTSGITGELFF. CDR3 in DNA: TGTGCCAGCAGCCTAAGGACTAGCGGAATCACCGGGGAGCTGTTTTTT.

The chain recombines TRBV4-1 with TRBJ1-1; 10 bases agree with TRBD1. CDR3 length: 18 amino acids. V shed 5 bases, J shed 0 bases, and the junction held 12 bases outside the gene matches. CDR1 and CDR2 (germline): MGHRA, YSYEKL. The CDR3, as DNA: TGCGCCAGCAGCTTCCAACCGGGACAGGGGATGCTGAACACTGAAGCTTTCTTT. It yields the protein CASSFQPGQGMLNTEAFF.

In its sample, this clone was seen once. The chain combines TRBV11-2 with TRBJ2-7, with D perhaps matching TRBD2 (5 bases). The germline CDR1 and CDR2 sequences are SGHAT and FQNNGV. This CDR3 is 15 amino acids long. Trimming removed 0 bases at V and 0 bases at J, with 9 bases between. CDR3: CASSLDRRSSYEQYF. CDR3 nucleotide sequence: TGTGCCAGCAGCTTAGATAGGAGGAGCTCCTACGAGCAGTACTTC.

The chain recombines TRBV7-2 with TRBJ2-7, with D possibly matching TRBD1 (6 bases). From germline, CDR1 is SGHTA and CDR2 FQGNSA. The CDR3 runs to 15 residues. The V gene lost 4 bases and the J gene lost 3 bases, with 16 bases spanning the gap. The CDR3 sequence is CASSSAGQPFYEQYF. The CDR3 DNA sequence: TGTGCCAGCAGCTCGGCCGGACAGCCCTTCTACGAGCAGTACTTC.

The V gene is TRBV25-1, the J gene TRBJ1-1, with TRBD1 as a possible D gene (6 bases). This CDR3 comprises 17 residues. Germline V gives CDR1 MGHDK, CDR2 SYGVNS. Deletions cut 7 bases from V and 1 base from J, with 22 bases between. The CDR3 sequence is CASTPVGAGGRNTEAFF. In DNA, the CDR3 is TGTGCCAGCACCCCAGTGGGGGCCGGGGGGAGGAACACTGAAGCTTTCTTT.

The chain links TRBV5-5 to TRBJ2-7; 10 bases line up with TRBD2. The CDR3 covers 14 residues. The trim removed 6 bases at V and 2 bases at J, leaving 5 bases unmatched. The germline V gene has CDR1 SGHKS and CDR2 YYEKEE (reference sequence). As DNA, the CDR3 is TGTGCCAGCATTCTAGCGGGAGCTCCCTACGAGCAGTACTTC. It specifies CASILAGAPYEQYF.

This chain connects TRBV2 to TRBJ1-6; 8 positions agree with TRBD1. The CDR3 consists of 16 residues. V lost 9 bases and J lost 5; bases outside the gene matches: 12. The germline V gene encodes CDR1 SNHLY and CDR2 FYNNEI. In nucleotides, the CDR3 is TGTGCCAGTCGCACGCGACAGGGGCGAAATAATTCACCCCTCCACTTT. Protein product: CASRTRQGRNNSPLHF.

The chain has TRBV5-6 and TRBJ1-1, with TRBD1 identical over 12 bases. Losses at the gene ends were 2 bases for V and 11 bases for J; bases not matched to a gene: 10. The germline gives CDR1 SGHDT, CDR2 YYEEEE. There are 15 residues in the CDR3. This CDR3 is CASSFLGTGGRGAFF. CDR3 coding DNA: TGTGCCAGCAGCTTCCTTGGGACAGGGGGCCGAGGTGCTTTCTTT.

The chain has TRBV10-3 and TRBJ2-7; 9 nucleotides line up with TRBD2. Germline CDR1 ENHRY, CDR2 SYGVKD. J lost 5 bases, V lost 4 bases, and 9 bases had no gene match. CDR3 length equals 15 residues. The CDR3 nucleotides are TGTGCCATCAGTGGGCTAGCGGGAAAGATGAACGAGCAGTACTTC. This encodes CAISGLAGKMNEQYF.

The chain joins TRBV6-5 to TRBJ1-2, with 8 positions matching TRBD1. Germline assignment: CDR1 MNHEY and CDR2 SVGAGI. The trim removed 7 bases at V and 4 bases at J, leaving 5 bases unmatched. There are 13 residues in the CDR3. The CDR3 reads CASTPDRGYGYTF. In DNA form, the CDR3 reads TGTGCCAGCACTCCAGACAGGGGCTATGGCTACACCTTC.

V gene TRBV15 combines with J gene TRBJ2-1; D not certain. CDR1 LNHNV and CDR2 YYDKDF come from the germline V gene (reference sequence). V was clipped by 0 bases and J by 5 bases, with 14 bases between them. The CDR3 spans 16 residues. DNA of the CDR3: TGTGCCACCAGCAGAGAGGTAATGGTACTTGACAATGAGCAGTTCTTC. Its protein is CATSREVMVLDNEQFF.

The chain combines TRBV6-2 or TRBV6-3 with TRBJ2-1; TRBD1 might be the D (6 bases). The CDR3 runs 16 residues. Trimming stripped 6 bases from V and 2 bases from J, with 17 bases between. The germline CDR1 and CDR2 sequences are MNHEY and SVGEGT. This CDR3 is CASSWGLAFAYNEQFF. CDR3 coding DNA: TGTGCCAGCAGCTGGGGGCTAGCTTTCGCCTACAATGAGCAGTTCTTC.

CDR3 in DNA: TGTGCCAGCAGCTTAAGAGCCGTAGACTTCGCGAACACCGGGGAGCTGTTTTTT. Translated: CASSLRAVDFANTGELFF. V is TRBV7-3 and J is TRBJ2-2; D unresolved. The length of the CDR3 is 18 residues. V was cut by 1 base and J by 0 bases, with 15 bases left in between. Looked up from germline, CDR1 is SGHTA and CDR2 is FQGTGA.

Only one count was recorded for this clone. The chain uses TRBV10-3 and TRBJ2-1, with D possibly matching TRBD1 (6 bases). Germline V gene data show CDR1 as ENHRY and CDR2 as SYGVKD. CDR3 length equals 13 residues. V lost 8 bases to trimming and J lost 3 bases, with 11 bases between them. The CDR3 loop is CAIAGQIYNEQFF. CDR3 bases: TGTGCCATCGCCGGACAGATCTACAATGAGCAGTTCTTC.